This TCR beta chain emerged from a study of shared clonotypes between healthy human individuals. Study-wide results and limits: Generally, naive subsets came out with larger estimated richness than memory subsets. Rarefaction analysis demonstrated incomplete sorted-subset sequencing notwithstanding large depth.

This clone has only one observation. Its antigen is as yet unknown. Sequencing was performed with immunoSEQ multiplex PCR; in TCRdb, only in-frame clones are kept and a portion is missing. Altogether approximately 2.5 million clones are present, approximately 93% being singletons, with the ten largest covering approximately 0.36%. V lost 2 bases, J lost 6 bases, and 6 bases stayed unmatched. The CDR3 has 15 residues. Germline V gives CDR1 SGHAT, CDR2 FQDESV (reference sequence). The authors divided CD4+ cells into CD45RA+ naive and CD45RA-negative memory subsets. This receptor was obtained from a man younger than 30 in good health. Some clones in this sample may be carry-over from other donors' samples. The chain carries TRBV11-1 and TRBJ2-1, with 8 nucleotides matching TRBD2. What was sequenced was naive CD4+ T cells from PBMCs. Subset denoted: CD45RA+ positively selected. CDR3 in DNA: TGTGCCAGCAGCTTAATCGTCGGGGGGGTCAATGAGCAGTTCTTC. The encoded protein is CASSLIVGGVNEQFF.